What follows are 21 T cell receptor beta chains derived from one specimen sequenced in a study of PD-1 blockade in mismatch repair-deficient tumors. Produced via immunoSEQ multiplex PCR; TCRdb's table is partial and in-frame only. The sample includes about 24,000 clones, 83% of them seen just once. Sequenced material: peripheral blood, taken 12 weeks after starting pembrolizumab. All receptors come from an adult with mismatch repair-deficient cancer.

Only a few counts were recorded for this clone. The chain combines TRBV19 with TRBJ2-1; a possible D gene is TRBD1 (5 bases). The CDR3 is made up of 14 amino acids. V dropped 9 bases and J dropped 1 base, with 13 bases sitting between them. Germline-derived CDR1 and CDR2 are LNHDA and SQIVND (reference sequence). CDR3 coding DNA: TGTGCCAGCCTTGGGGCGCAGTCCTACAATGAGCAGTTCTTC. Translation gives CASLGAQSYNEQFF.

The rearrangement joins TRBV5-1 to TRBJ2-1; D tentatively reads TRBD1 or TRBD2 (5 bases each). V was pared by 0 bases and J by 6 bases, with 22 bases between. The CDR3 covers 18 residues. The germline gives CDR1 SGHRS, CDR2 YFSETQ. CDR3 DNA: TGCGCCAGCAGCTTGGCCCGGGACCAGTTCCGTGGGTCCAATGAGCAGTTCTTC. Translating gives CASSLARDQFRGSNEQFF.

This sequence joins TRBV6-1 and TRBJ2-3; 8 bases fit TRBD1. Germline CDR1 reads MNHNS; CDR2 reads SASEGT. There are 15 residues in the CDR3. Losses at the gene ends were 1 base for V and 2 bases for J; bases not matched to a gene: 2. As DNA, the CDR3 is TGTGCCAGCAGTGAAGGGACAGGGCACACAGATACGCAGTATTTT. Translation gives CASSEGTGHTDTQYF.

The gene calls are TRBV28 and TRBJ2-7, with a possible D match to TRBD2 (5 bases). From germline, CDR1 is MDHEN and CDR2 SYDVKM. The V gene lost 4 bases and the J gene lost 7 bases, with 14 bases spanning the gap. This CDR3 comprises 13 residues. The CDR3 is CASSYSYPGEQYF. In DNA form, the CDR3 reads TGTGCCAGCAGTTACTCCTATCCGGGGGAGCAGTACTTC.

The CDR3 bases are TGTGCCAGTAGTGGATGGACGCCTCCTAGCACAGATACGCAGTATTTT. Residues: CASSGWTPPSTDTQYF. This rearrangement joins TRBV19 to TRBJ2-3, with D unclear. The CDR3 loop spans 16 amino acids. The germline gives CDR1 LNHDA, CDR2 SQIVND (reference sequence). V was cut by 5 bases and J by 0 bases, with 15 bases left in between.

The CDR3 nucleotides read TGTGCCAGCAGCAAAGGACTAGCGGGAGGGCGGTATTTT. It encodes CASSKGLAGGRYF. The chain joins TRBV7-3 to TRBJ2-3; 15 nucleotides align to TRBD2. The V gene's germline CDR1 is SGHTA and CDR2 FQGTGA. The CDR3 loop spans 13 amino acids. The J segment lost 14 bases and the V segment lost 5 bases, leaving 5 bases of the junction unmatched.

By share of the sample, this clone is medium-sized. The chain has TRBV6-1 and TRBJ1-2; D call uncertain. Germline CDR1 reads MNHNS; CDR2 reads SASEGT. This CDR3 is 13 amino acids long. The ends were cut back, 8 bases at V and 5 bases at J, with 15 bases in the middle. The CDR3 region is CASLEAELYGYTF. In DNA, the CDR3 is TGTGCCAGCCTCGAGGCGGAGCTTTATGGCTACACCTTC.

About this clone itself: The junction does not match germline at one end; this may be a read error. V gene TRBV5-5 combines with J gene TRBJ2-7; TRBD1 matches 8 bases. In germline, CDR1 is SGHKS, CDR2 YYEKEE (reference sequence). The CDR3 spans 12 residues. For the CDR3, the DNA is TGTGCCAGCAGCTTGGGATCAGGGGGCTCAGACTTC. Its protein is CASSLGSGGSDF.

The chain links TRBV28 to TRBJ2-7; 8 bases map to TRBD1. This CDR3 spans 15 amino acids. J lost 1 base, V lost 2 bases, and 4 bases had no gene match. The germline V gene encodes CDR1 MDHEN and CDR2 SYDVKM. The CDR3 is CASSLTGGRSYEQYF. DNA of the CDR3: TGTGCCAGCAGTTTAACAGGGGGTCGGTCCTACGAGCAGTACTTC.

The chain combines TRBV19 with TRBJ1-1; TRBD1 might be the D (5 bases). Germline V gene lookup returns CDR1 LNHDA and CDR2 SQIVND (reference sequence). The CDR3 loop spans 12 amino acids. Trimming removed 5 bases at V and 4 bases at J, with 8 bases between. Written as DNA, the CDR3 is TGTGCCAGTAGTGGGGGGGGCACTGAAGCTTTCTTT. Protein sequence: CASSGGGTEAFF.

The chain couples TRBV4-1 to TRBJ1-4; D is undetermined. V was pared by 0 bases and J by 7 bases, with 12 bases between. Germline CDR1 reads MGHRA; CDR2 reads YSYEKL. The CDR3 consists of 15 residues. Here the CDR3 reads CASSQDPSLGEKLFF. DNA of the CDR3: TGCGCCAGCAGCCAAGATCCATCCCTGGGTGAAAAACTGTTTTTT.

This clone has just a few counts. This sequence joins TRBV5-1 and TRBJ2-3; 11 bases fit TRBD2. V shed 1 base, J shed 7 bases, and the junction held 8 bases outside the gene matches. The CDR3 sequence is 16 residues long. From germline, CDR1 is SGHRS and CDR2 YFSETQ. The CDR3 region is CASSLRLAGSSNTQYF. The CDR3, as DNA: TGCGCCAGCAGCTTGCGACTAGCGGGATCCTCTAATACGCAGTATTTT.

This clone was counted a few times. J is TRBJ2-3 and V is TRBV4-1; D might be TRBD2 (6 bases). V shed 2 bases and J shed 2 bases, with 20 bases lying between them. This CDR3 is 18 amino acids long. The V gene's germline CDR1 is MGHRA and CDR2 YSYEKL. CDR3 amino acids: CASSQYPLAGTYTDTQYF. CDR3 nucleotide sequence: TGCGCCAGCAGCCAATACCCCCTAGCCGGGACTTACACAGATACGCAGTATTTT.

V and J are TRBV5-1 and TRBJ2-5, with 9 bases lining up with TRBD2. Germline CDR1 and CDR2: SGHRS and YFSETQ. Trimming took 9 bases from V and 5 from J; bases not matched to a gene: 14. This CDR3 is built from 15 residues. The CDR3 DNA follows: TGCGCCACCAGGGGGTGTAGCGGGAGAGGCGAGACCCAGTACTTC. Its protein product is CATRGCSGRGETQYF.

Notes on this clone: At one boundary the junction diverges from the germline segment, which might be a read error. The rearrangement uses TRBV27 and TRBJ2-3; weak D call: TRBD1 (8 bases). Looked up from germline, CDR1 is MNHEY and CDR2 is SMNVEV (reference sequence). CDR3 length: 16 residues. CDR3 coding DNA: TGTGCCAGCAGTTTATACGGACAGGGAGGGACAGATGCGCAGTATTTT. Residues: CASSLYGQGGTDAQYF.

This chain connects TRBV11-2 to TRBJ2-2; D call uncertain. The germline V gene encodes CDR1 SGHAT and CDR2 FQNNGV. V lost 6 bases, J lost 3 bases, and 14 bases lay in between. This CDR3 has 15 amino acids. CDR3 nucleotides: TGTGCCAGCAGTCATCGTGGCGAGGACACCGGGGAGCTGTTTTTT. Its protein product is CASSHRGEDTGELFF.

The chain is built from TRBV15 and TRBJ2-7; TRBD2 matches at 9 bases. Germline V gene data show CDR1 as LNHNV and CDR2 as YYDKDF (reference sequence). This CDR3 has 16 amino acids. V was clipped by 1 base and J by 5 bases; unmatched bases: 9. This CDR3 is CATSRVTSGGAHEQYF. DNA for the CDR3: TGTGCCACCAGCAGAGTGACTAGCGGAGGGGCTCACGAGCAGTACTTC.

The J gene is TRBJ2-7, the V gene TRBV10-2; D remains ambiguous. The V gene lost 4 bases and the J gene lost 1 base, with 8 bases spanning the gap. This CDR3 is built from 13 residues. CDR1 WSHSY and CDR2 SAAADI come from the germline V gene. Written as DNA, the CDR3 is TGCGCCAGCAGTGCCTACTATTCCTACGAGCAGTACTTC. Translating it yields CASSAYYSYEQYF.

V gene TRBV9 combines with J gene TRBJ2-7, with 10 bases identical to TRBD2. Per germline, CDR1 SGDLS and CDR2 YYNGEE. The V and J ends lost 4 bases and 5 bases, in that order; junction bases with no gene match: 21. The CDR3 spans 19 residues. CDR3 sequence: CASSPESSASGRERDEQYF. The CDR3 DNA sequence: TGTGCCAGCAGCCCCGAAAGTTCGGCTAGCGGGAGAGAGAGGGACGAGCAGTACTTC.

The chain couples TRBV27 to TRBJ2-7, with 7 positions matching TRBD2. The CDR3 sequence is 15 residues long. Germline assignment: CDR1 MNHEY and CDR2 SMNVEV (reference sequence). Trimming cost V 6 bases and J 2 bases; bases outside gene matches: 10. CDR3 coding DNA: TGTGCCAGCAGCCTCCTTGGAGGGAGGGCCTACGAGCAGTACTTC. It yields the protein CASSLLGGRAYEQYF.

The chain joins TRBV7-2 to TRBJ2-2, with D perhaps matching TRBD2 (5 bases). V gave up 3 bases and J gave up 6 bases, with 14 bases separating them. CDR1 is SGHTA, CDR2 FQGNSA, per germline. The CDR3 extends over 15 amino acids. CDR3 sequence (DNA): TGTGCCAGCAGCTTCGAGAGGGTGAGATCCGGGGAGCTGTTTTTT. Protein product: CASSFERVRSGELFF.